The rows below give T cell receptor beta chains drawn from one sample of a study of T cell repertoires in cytomegalovirus infection. For these TCRs, the target antigens are not known. TCRdb independently ran MiXCR on the reads; one entry per CDR3 protein. The sample gives about 52,000 distinct CDR3 sequences, around a fifth of which show up once; roughly 75% is in the top ten. The sequencing here drew on CD8+ T cells from cultured PBMCs, taken from culture after CMV antigen stimulation. The receptors originated from a human donor in good health (CMV status not recorded). Some clones in this sample may be carry-over from other donors' samples. CDR3s include the opening cysteine and the closing phenylalanine or tryptophan. Each record gives: clone size, J gene, V gene, D gene, CDR3 protein, CDR3 DNA. The D gene is left open where the match is weak. The size entry is marked missing in some rows and otherwise reads once, few, many or a size class.

few	TRBJ2-3	TRBV7-8	-	CASSAPGVSTDTQYF	TGTGCCAGCAGCGCGCCGGGGGTGAGCACAGATACGCAGTATTTT
few	TRBJ2-5	TRBV29-1	TRBD2	CSVLGTSWEKMETQYF	TGCAGCGTTCTCGGGACTAGCTGGGAGAAAATGGAGACCCAGTACTTC
-	TRBJ2-7	TRBV7-2	-	CASSLGRLVPYEQYF	TGTGCCAGCAGCTTAGGGAGACTAGTTCCCTACGAGCAGTACTTC
-	TRBJ2-3	TRBV12-3/TRBV12-4	-	CASRPSTDTQYF	TGTGCCAGCAGACCTAGCACAGATACGCAGTATTTT
few	TRBJ1-6	TRBV7-8	-	CASSLALLGGQGQSPLHF	TGTGCCAGCAGCTTAGCGCTGTTGGGTGGGCAGGGCCAATCACCCCTCCACTTT
once	TRBJ1-1	TRBV6-6	-	CASTLRGTEAFF	TGTGCCAGCACCTTAAGAGGCACTGAAGCTTTCTTT
-	TRBJ2-3	TRBV6-2/TRBV6-3	-	CASSYWTSTDTQYF	TGTGCCAGCAGTTACTGGACTAGCACAGATACGCAGTATTTT
-	TRBJ2-7	TRBV12-3/TRBV12-4	TRBD1	CASSSPGTGYEQYF	TGTGCCAGCAGTAGCCCCGGGACAGGCTACGAGCAGTACTTC
few	TRBJ2-2	TRBV11-1	TRBD1	CASSRTDRVPNTGELFF	TGTGCCAGCAGCCGTACCGACAGGGTCCCCAACACCGGGGAGCTGTTTTTT
many	TRBJ1-2	TRBV7-9	-	CASSPQGADGYTF	TGTGCCAGCAGCCCCCAGGGTGCGGACGGCTACACCTTC
-	TRBJ2-1	TRBV12-3/TRBV12-4	TRBD2	CASSRTSGYNEQFF	TGTGCCAGCAGTCGGACTAGCGGTTACAATGAGCAGTTCTTC
few	TRBJ1-3	TRBV29-1	TRBD1	CSVEDRNSGNTIYF	TGCAGCGTTGAGGACAGGAACTCTGGAAACACCATATATTTT
-	TRBJ2-7	TRBV7-8	TRBD2	CASSLGLAGAYEQYF	TGTGCCAGCAGCTTAGGACTAGCGGGAGCGTACGAGCAGTACTTC
-	TRBJ1-2	TRBV12-3/TRBV12-4	-	CASRSTEIYGYTF	TGTGCCAGCAGGTCGACAGAGATCTATGGCTACACCTTC
few	TRBJ1-4	TRBV29-1	-	CSVVTANEKLFF	TGCAGCGTTGTGACGGCTAATGAAAAACTGTTTTTT
-	TRBJ1-1	TRBV9	TRBD1	CASTPLFGQGVNTEAFF	TGTGCCAGCACCCCATTGTTCGGTCAGGGGGTGAACACTGAAGCTTTCTTT
few	TRBJ1-5	TRBV6-2/TRBV6-3	TRBD1	CASSLDRGNQPQHF	TGTGCCAGCAGCTTGGACAGGGGCAATCAGCCCCAGCATTTT
few	TRBJ1-1	TRBV6-5	-	CASTSSRGNTEAFF	TGTGCCAGCACTAGCTCGAGGGGGAACACTGAAGCTTTCTTT
few	TRBJ2-7	TRBV7-8	-	CASSLLPSQAYEQYF	TGTGCCAGCAGCCTACTTCCGAGTCAAGCCTACGAGCAGTACTTC
-	TRBJ1-1	TRBV7-8	-	CASSLGSRGRDTEAFF	TGTGCCAGCAGCTTGGGTTCTAGGGGTCGGGACACTGAAGCTTTCTTT
few	TRBJ1-6	TRBV6-1	-	CASSHLAGAEYNSPLHF	TGTGCCAGCAGCCACCTCGCAGGGGCCGAATATAATTCACCCCTCCACTTT
few	TRBJ2-7	TRBV7-2	-	CASSLDPRQEPYEQYF	TGTGCCAGCAGCTTAGATCCGCGGCAGGAGCCCTACGAGCAGTACTTC
few	TRBJ2-3	TRBV9	-	CASSPPGAEYTDTQYF	TGTGCCAGCAGCCCCCCCGGTGCGGAATACACAGATACGCAGTATTTT
few	TRBJ1-3	TRBV6-8	-	CASTPSGSSGNTIYF	TGTGCCAGCACCCCGTCAGGGAGCTCTGGAAACACCATATATTTT
few	TRBJ1-1	TRBV4-1	-	CASSLRTRAEAFF	TGCGCCAGCAGCCTTAGGACAAGGGCTGAAGCTTTCTTT
-	TRBJ1-5	TRBV4-1	-	CASSQVEGQPQHF	TGCGCCAGCAGCCAAGTTGAGGGCCAGCCCCAGCATTTT
few	TRBJ2-5	TRBV7-6	-	CASSLAEETQYF	TGTGCCAGCAGCTTAGCCGAAGAGACCCAGTACTTC
few	TRBJ1-3	TRBV28	TRBD1	CASSFSQGRKGNTIYF	TGTGCCAGCAGTTTCTCACAGGGGCGGAAAGGAAACACCATATATTTT
-	TRBJ1-2	TRBV11-2	TRBD1	CASSPVWDSGYTF	TGTGCCAGCAGCCCGGTCTGGGACAGTGGCTACACCTTC
-	TRBJ2-7	TRBV27	TRBD2	CASIGSSGGLSYEQYF	TGTGCCAGCATCGGCTCTAGCGGGGGGCTCTCCTACGAGCAGTACTTC
few	TRBJ2-3	TRBV27	-	CASRSPLHTDTQYF	TGTGCCAGCAGGTCACCCCTCCACACAGATACGCAGTATTTT
few	TRBJ2-1	TRBV7-8	TRBD2	CASSLTRERGGYNEQFF	TGTGCCAGCAGCTTAACGCGGGAGCGGGGGGGCTACAATGAGCAGTTCTTC
-	TRBJ2-3	TRBV6-5	-	CASSYLGLDKSTDTQYF	TGTGCCAGCAGTTACCTCGGACTGGATAAAAGCACAGATACGCAGTATTTT
-	TRBJ2-1	TRBV12-3/TRBV12-4	TRBD2	CASSILAGGYNEQFF	TGTGCCAGCAGTATTCTAGCGGGGGGATACAATGAGCAGTTCTTC
-	TRBJ2-1	TRBV11-2	-	CASSLASPGRDEQFF	TGTGCCAGCAGCTTAGCGTCTCCCGGCCGCGATGAGCAGTTCTTC
-	TRBJ2-1	TRBV27	TRBD2	CASRNGGVYNEQFF	TGTGCCAGCAGGAACGGGGGGGTGTACAATGAGCAGTTCTTC
-	TRBJ2-2	TRBV10-3	-	CAIRTATGELFF	TGTGCCATTCGGACAGCCACCGGGGAGCTGTTTTTT
-	TRBJ2-2	TRBV15	TRBD1	CATSRGRSTGELFF	TGTGCCACTTCCAGGGGGCGTAGCACCGGGGAGCTGTTTTTT
few	TRBJ1-2	TRBV7-8	-	CASSPEEGSELIYGYTF	TGTGCCAGCAGCCCAGAGGAGGGGTCGGAGTTGATCTATGGCTACACCTTC
-	TRBJ1-4	TRBV19	-	CASSIEETTNEKLFF	TGTGCCAGTAGTATAGAAGAAACAACTAATGAAAAACTGTTTTTT
-	TRBJ2-7	TRBV3-1	TRBD1	CASSPRGQGYTYEQYF	TGTGCCAGCAGCCCCCGTGGACAGGGGTATACCTACGAGCAGTACTTC
-	TRBJ1-1	TRBV27	-	CASGLIATEAFF	TGTGCCAGCGGGCTGATCGCCACTGAAGCTTTCTTT
few	TRBJ2-7	TRBV7-8	TRBD1	CASSLGTGSSYEQYF	TGTGCCAGCAGCCTCGGGACAGGGTCGTCCTACGAGCAGTACTTC
-	TRBJ1-1	TRBV7-6	TRBD1	CASSLGSGTGGAIEAFF	TGTGCCAGCAGCTTGGGGTCCGGGACAGGGGGGGCCATTGAAGCTTTCTTT
-	TRBJ1-5	TRBV7-9	-	CASSLGEWGNQPQHF	TGTGCCAGCAGCTTGGGGGAATGGGGCAATCAGCCCCAGCATTTT
few	TRBJ1-5	TRBV4-1	-	CASSQERGQPQHF	TGCGCCAGCAGCCAAGAAAGAGGACAGCCCCAGCATTTT
-	TRBJ1-2	TRBV6-2/TRBV6-3	-	CASSPNGFEDGYTF	TGTGCCAGCAGTCCGAATGGGTTCGAGGACGGCTACACCTTC
many	TRBJ1-1	TRBV5-4	-	CASSPQMGAANTEAFF	TGTGCCAGCAGCCCTCAGATGGGGGCCGCGAACACTGAAGCTTTCTTT
-	TRBJ2-5	TRBV11-2	TRBD2	CASSPRKLAGDQETQYF	TGTGCCAGCAGTCCCCGGAAGTTAGCGGGGGACCAAGAGACCCAGTACTTC
-	TRBJ1-5	TRBV12-5	-	CASGSTGTFYSNQPQHF	TGTGCTAGTGGTAGTACCGGGACATTTTATAGCAATCAGCCCCAGCATTTT
few	TRBJ2-7	TRBV6-1	-	CASRLRGLYF	TGTGCCAGCAGACTACGGGGTCTGTACTTC